These 10 T cell receptor beta chains were sequenced from one sample in a study of T cells after yellow fever vaccination. Using its own MiXCR run on the 5' RACE reads, TCRdb lists one record per CDR3 protein. This sample has under 700,000 distinct CDR3 sequences, with about a sixth found just once. The specimen comprised PBMCs, sampled 5 days after the first yellow fever vaccination. The receptors stem from a man younger than 35 who received the YFV17D yellow fever vaccine.

There are a few counts of this clonotype. This chain uses TRBV6-2 or TRBV6-3 with TRBJ2-5; D is possibly TRBD2 (6 bases). The V end lost 2 bases, the J end lost 7 bases, and 11 bases lay between the germline ends. The CDR3 length is 13 residues. CDR1 MNHEY and CDR2 SVGEGT come from the germline V gene. CDR3 bases: TGTGCCAGCAGTTACCATCCCGGGGGGACCCAGTACTTC. Translated, it gives CASSYHPGGTQYF.

This clonotype was detected many times. This chain uses TRBV12-3 or TRBV12-4 with TRBJ2-2, with TRBD2 matching over 8 bases. With 5 bases clipped from V and 6 bases from J, the junction kept 11 bases outside the gene matches. The CDR3 spans 16 residues. As DNA, the CDR3 is TGTGCCAGCAGTCCCGGAGGGGCGGGGGGCTCCGGGGAGCTGTTTTTT. It specifies CASSPGGAGGSGELFF.

The chain recombines TRBV21-1 with TRBJ2-7; the DNA was not compared with TRBD2, the D call given in the table. TRBV21-1 is described as a pseudogene. CDR3 size: 22 residues. As DNA, the CDR3 is TGTGCCAGCAGCAAAGGGGATAGTTGTGGTCTAGCGGGGTTACACCAAACCTACGAGCAGTACTTC. Translated, it gives CASSKGDSCGLAGLHQTYEQYF.

This clonotype was counted between two and nine times. The chain links TRBV21-1 to TRBJ2-3. TRBV21-1 is designated a pseudogene. This CDR3 comprises 16 residues. The CDR3 region is CASSKAGNLEADTQYF. The CDR3 bases are TGTGCCAGCAGCAAAGCGGGGAATCTAGAGGCAGATACGCAGTATTTT.

V gene TRBV30 combines with J gene TRBJ1-2; 8 bases match TRBD1. Per the germline V gene, CDR1 is GTSNPN and CDR2 is SVGIG (reference sequence). V lost 3 bases to trimming and J lost 3 bases; unmatched junction nucleotides: 6. This CDR3 has 14 amino acids. In DNA, the CDR3 is TGTGCCTGGAGCCGGGACAGGCTTTACTATGGCTACACCTTC. It codes for CAWSRDRLYYGYTF.

The genes are TRBV15 and TRBJ2-3; 9 nucleotides match TRBD2. Germline CDR1 LNHNV, CDR2 YYDKDF (reference sequence). The CDR3 is made up of 15 amino acids. V lost 0 bases to trimming and J lost 4 bases; unmatched junction nucleotides: 2. This CDR3 is CATSRERGGPDTQYF. The CDR3, as DNA: TGTGCCACCAGCAGAGAGCGGGGGGGCCCAGATACGCAGTATTTT.

The chain joins TRBV5-1 to TRBJ1-4; 7 nucleotides match TRBD1. CDR1 and CDR2 (germline): SGHRS, YFSETQ. CDR3 length: 16 amino acids. Trimming took 3 bases from V and 0 from J; bases not matched to a gene: 5. CDR3 coding DNA: TGCGCCAGCAGCTCGGGGACAGTGCCAACTAATGAAAAACTGTTTTTT. Its translation is CASSSGTVPTNEKLFF.

This clonotype was seen a handful of times. The V and J genes are TRBV2 and TRBJ2-1; 7 nucleotides match TRBD2. Per germline, CDR1 SNHLY and CDR2 FYNNEI. This CDR3 has 13 amino acids. After removal of 8 bases from V and 3 bases from J, the junction contained 4 bases not matched to a gene. The chain's CDR3 is CASAGEVYNEQFF. DNA of the CDR3: TGTGCCAGCGCGGGGGAAGTCTACAATGAGCAGTTCTTC.

In DNA form, the CDR3 reads TGTGCCAGCAGCTTAGGTGGAAATTCTTCACCCCTCCACTTT. Amino acid sequence: CASSLGGNSSPLHF. This rearrangement joins TRBV7-3 to TRBJ1-6; D is unresolved. The CDR3 is 14 residues long. The V end was cut by 2 bases, the J end by 9 bases, with 11 bases between. Germline V lookup: CDR1 SGHTA, CDR2 FQGTGA. Full variable domain (outside the CDR3, taken from reference TRBV7-3 and TRBJ1-6): GAGVSQTPSNKVTEKGKYVELRCDPISGHTALYWYRQSLGQGPEFLIYFQGTGAADDSGLPNDRFFAVRPEGSVSTLKIQRTERGDSAVYLCASSLGGNSSPLHFGNGTRLTVT.

This clonotype was seen only a few times. This chain uses TRBV24-1 with TRBJ2-5; D is unresolved. The CDR3 length is 11 residues. CDR1 is KGHDR, CDR2 SFDVKD, per germline. Trimming cost V 5 bases and J 4 bases, with 4 bases left between them. CDR3 region: CATSARETQYF. CDR3 coding DNA: TGTGCCACCAGTGCTAGAGAGACCCAGTACTTC.